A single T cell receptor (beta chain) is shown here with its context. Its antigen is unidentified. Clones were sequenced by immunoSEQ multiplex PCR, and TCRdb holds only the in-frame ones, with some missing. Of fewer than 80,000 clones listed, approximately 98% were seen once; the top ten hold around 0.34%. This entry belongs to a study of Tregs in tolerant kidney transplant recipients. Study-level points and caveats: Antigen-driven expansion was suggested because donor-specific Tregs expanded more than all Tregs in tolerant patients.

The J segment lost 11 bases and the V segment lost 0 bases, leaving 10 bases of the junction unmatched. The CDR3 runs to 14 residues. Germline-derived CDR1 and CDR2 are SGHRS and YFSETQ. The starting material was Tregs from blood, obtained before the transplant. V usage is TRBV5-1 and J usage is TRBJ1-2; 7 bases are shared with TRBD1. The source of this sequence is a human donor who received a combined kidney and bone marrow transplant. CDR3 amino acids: CASSLARDSTRYTF. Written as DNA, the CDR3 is TGCGCCAGCAGCTTGGCGCGGGACAGTACCCGATACACCTTC.